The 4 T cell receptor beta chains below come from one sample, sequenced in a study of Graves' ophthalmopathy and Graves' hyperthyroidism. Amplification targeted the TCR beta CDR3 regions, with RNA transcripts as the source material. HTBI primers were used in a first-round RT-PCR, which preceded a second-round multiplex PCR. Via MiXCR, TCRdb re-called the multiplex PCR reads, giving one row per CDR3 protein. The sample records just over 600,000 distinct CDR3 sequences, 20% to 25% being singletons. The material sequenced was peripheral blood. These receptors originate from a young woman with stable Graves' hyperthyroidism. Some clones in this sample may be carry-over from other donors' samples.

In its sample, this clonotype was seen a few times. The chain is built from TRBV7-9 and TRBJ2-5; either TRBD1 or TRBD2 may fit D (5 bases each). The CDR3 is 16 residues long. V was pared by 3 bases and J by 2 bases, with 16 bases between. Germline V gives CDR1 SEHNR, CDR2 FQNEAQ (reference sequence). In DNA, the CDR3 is TGTGCCAGCAGCTTTGGGCCACGGGGCTTACAAGAGACCCAGTACTTC. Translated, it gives CASSFGPRGLQETQYF. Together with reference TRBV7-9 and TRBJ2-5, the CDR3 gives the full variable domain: DTGVSQNPRHKITKRGQNVTFRCDPISEHNRLYWYRQTLGQGPEFLTYFQNEAQLEKSRLLSDRFSAERPKGSFSTLEIQRTEQGDSAMYLCASSFGPRGLQETQYFGPGTRLLVL.

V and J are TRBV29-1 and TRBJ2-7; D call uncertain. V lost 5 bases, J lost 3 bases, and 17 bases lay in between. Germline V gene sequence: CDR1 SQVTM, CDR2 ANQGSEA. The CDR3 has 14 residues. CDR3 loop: CSVFPPGEHYEQYF. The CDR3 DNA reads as TGCAGCGTTTTTCCCCCCGGAGAGCACTACGAGCAGTACTTC.

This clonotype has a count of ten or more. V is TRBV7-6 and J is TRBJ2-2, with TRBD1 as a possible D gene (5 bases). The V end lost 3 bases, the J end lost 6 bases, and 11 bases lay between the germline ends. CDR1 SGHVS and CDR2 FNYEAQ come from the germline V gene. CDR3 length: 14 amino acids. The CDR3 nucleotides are TGTGCCAGCAGCTTCGGACATTTCTCCGGGGAGCTGTTTTTT. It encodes CASSFGHFSGELFF. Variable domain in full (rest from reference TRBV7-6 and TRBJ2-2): GAGVSQSPRYKVTKRGQDVALRCDPISGHVSLYWYRQALGQGPEFLTYFNYEAQQDKSGLPNDRFSAERPEGSISTLTIQRTEQRDSAMYRCASSFGHFSGELFFGEGSRLTVL.

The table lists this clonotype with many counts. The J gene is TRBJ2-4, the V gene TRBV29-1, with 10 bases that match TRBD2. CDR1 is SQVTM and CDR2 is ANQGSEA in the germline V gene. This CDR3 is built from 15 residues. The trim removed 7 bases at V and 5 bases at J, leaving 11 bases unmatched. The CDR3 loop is CSARLAGLVENIQYF. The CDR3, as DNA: TGCAGCGCCAGACTAGCGGGCTTAGTGGAAAACATTCAGTACTTC.